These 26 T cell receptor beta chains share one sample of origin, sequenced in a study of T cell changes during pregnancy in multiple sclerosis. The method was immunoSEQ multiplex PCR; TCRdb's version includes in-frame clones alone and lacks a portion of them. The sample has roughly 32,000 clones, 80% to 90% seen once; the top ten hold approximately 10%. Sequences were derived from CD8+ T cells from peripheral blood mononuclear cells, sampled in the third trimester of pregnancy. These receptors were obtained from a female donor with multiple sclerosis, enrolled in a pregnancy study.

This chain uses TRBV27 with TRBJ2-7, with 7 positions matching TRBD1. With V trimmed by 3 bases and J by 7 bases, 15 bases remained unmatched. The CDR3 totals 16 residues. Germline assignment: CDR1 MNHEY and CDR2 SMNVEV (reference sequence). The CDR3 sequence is CASSFITGTVSGEQYF. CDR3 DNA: TGTGCCAGCAGTTTTATTACCGGGACAGTCTCGGGGGAGCAGTACTTC.

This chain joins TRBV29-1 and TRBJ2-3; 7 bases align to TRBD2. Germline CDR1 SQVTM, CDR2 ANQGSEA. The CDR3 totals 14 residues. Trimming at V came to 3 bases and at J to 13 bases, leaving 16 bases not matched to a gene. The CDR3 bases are TGCAGCGTTGATTCCGTTGTAGGCGGGAGTGATGAGTATTTT. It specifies CSVDSVVGGSDEYF.

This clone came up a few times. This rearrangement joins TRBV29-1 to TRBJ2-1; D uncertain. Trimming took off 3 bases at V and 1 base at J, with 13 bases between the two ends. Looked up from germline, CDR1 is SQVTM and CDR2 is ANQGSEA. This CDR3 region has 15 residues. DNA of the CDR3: TGCAGCGTTGAGGGTTGGGTCAGGTCCTACAATGAGCAGTTCTTC. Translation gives CSVEGWVRSYNEQFF.

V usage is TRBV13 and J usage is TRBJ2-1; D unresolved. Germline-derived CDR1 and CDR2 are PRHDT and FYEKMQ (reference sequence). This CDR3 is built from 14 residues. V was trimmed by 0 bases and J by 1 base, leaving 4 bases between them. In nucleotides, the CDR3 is TGTGCCAGCAGCTTAGGCTCTTCCTACAATGAGCAGTTCTTC. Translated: CASSLGSSYNEQFF.

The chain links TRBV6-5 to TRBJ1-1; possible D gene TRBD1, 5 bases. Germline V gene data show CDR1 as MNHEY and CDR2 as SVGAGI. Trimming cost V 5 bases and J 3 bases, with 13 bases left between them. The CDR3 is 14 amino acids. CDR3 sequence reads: CASSPKGRYTEAFF. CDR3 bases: TGTGCCAGCAGTCCCAAGGGGAGGTACACTGAAGCTTTCTTT.

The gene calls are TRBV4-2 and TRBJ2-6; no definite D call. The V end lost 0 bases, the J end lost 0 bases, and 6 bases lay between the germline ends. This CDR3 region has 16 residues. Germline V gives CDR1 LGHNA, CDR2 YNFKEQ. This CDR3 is CASSQDPDSGANVLTF. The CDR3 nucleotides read TGTGCCAGCAGCCAAGATCCAGACTCTGGGGCCAACGTCCTGACTTTC.

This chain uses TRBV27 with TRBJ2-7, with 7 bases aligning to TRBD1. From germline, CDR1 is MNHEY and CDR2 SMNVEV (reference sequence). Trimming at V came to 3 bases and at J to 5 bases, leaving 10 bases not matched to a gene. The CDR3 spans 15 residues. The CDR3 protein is CASSFRGTAPNEQYF. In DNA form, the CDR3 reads TGTGCCAGCAGTTTTAGAGGGACAGCGCCTAACGAGCAGTACTTC.

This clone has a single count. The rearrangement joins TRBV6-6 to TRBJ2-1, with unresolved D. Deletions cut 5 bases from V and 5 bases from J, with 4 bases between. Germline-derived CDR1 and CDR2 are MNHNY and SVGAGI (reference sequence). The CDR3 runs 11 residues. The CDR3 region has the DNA TGTGCCAGCAGTGACAACAATGAGCAGTTCTTC. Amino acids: CASSDNNEQFF.

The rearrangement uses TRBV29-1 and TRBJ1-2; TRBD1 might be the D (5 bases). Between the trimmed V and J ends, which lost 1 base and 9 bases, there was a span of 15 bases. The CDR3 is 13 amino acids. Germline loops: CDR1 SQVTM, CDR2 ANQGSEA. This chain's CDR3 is CSVEGPNRPSYTF. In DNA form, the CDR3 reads TGCAGCGTTGAAGGTCCCAACAGGCCTAGCTACACCTTC.

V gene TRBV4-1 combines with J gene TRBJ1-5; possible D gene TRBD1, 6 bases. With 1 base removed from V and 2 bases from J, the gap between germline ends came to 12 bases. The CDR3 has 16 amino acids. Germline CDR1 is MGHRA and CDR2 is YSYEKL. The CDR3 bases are TGCGCCAGCAGCCAAGTACAGGGATATGGCAATCAGCCCCAGCATTTT. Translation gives CASSQVQGYGNQPQHF.

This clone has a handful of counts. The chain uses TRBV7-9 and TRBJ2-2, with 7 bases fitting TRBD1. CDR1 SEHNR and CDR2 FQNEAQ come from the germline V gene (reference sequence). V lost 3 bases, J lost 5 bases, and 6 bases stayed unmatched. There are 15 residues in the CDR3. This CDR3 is CASSFLTGETGELFF. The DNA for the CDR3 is TGTGCCAGCAGCTTTTTAACAGGGGAGACCGGGGAGCTGTTTTTT.

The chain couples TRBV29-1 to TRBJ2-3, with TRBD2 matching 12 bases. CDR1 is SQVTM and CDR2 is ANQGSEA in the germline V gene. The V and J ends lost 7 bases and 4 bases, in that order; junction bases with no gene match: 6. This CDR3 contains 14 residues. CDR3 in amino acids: CSDALAGGPDTQYF. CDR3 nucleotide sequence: TGCAGCGACGCCCTAGCGGGAGGGCCAGATACGCAGTATTTT.

CDR3 loop: CASSYQTSGRREQYF. CDR3 in DNA: TGTGCCAGCAGTTATCAGACTAGCGGGAGACGCGAGCAGTACTTC. This sequence joins TRBV6-5 and TRBJ2-7; 12 nucleotides align to TRBD2. The V gene end was trimmed by 3 bases and the J gene end by 6 bases; junction bases not matched to a gene: 6. Germline CDR1 MNHEY, CDR2 SVGAGI. The CDR3 contains 15 residues.

CDR3 nucleotide sequence: TGCGCCAGCAGCTCCTCAGGGGTCTACAATGAGCAGTTCTTC. Residues: CASSSSGVYNEQFF. J is TRBJ2-1 and V is TRBV5-1, with D perhaps matching TRBD1 (6 bases). Trimming pared 3 bases from V and 3 bases from J, leaving 10 bases between. Germline V gene lookup returns CDR1 SGHRS and CDR2 YFSETQ. The CDR3 is 14 amino acids.

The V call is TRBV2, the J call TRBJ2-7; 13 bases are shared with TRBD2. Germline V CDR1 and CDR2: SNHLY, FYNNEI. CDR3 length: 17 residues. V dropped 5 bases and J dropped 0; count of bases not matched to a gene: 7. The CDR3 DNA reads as TGTGCCAGCAGTCCCGGGGGACTAGCGGGGTACTCCTACGAGCAGTACTTC. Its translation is CASSPGGLAGYSYEQYF.

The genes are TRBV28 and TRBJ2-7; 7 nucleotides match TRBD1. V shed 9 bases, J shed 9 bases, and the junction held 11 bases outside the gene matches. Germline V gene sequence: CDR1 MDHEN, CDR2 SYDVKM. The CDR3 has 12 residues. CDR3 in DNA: TGTGCCAGTAAACAGGGGACCCTCGGGCAGTACTTC. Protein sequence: CASKQGTLGQYF.

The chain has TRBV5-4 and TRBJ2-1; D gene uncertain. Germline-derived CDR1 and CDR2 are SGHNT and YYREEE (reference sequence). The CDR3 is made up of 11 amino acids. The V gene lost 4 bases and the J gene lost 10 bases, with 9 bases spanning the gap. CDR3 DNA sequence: TGTGCCAGCAGCCAGTCGCTGGAGCAGTTCTTC. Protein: CASSQSLEQFF.

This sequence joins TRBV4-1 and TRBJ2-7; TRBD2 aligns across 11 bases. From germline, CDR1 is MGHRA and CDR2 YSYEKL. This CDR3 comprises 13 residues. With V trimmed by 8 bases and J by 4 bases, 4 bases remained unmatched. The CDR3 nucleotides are TGCGCCAGCGCGACTAGCGGGACGTACGAGCAGTACTTC. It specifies CASATSGTYEQYF.

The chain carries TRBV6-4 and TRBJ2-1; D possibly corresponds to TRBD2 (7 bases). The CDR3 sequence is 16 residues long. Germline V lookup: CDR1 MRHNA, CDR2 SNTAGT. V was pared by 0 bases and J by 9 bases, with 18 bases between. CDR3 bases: TGTGCCAGCAGTGACTCGAGCGATAGGGGGGGAAGTGAGCAGTTCTTC. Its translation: CASSDSSDRGGSEQFF.

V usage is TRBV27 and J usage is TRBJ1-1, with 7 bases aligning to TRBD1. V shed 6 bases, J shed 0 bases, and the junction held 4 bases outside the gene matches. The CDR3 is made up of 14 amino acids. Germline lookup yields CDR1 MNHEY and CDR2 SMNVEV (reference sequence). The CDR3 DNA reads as TGTGCCAGCAGGCTGGGACAGATGAACACTGAAGCTTTCTTT. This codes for CASRLGQMNTEAFF.

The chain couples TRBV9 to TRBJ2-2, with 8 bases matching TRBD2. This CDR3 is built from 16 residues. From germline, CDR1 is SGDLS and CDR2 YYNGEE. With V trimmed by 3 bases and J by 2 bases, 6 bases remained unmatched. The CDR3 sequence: CASSATSGPNTGELFF. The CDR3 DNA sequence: TGTGCCAGCAGCGCCACTAGCGGCCCCAACACCGGGGAGCTGTTTTTT.

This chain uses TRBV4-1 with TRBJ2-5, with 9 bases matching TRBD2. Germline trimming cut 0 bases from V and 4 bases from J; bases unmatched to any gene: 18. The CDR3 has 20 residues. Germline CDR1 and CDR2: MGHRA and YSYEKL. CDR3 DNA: TGCGCCAGCAGCCAAGATATGTCCCTTCCGGGACTAGCTAGTCGAGAGACCCAGTACTTC. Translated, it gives CASSQDMSLPGLASRETQYF.

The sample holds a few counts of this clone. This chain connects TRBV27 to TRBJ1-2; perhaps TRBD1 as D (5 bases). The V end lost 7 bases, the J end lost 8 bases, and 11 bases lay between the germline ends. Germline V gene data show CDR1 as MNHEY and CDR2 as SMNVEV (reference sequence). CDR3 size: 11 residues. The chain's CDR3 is CASISQGGYTF. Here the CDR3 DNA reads TGTGCCAGCATCTCTCAGGGCGGCTACACCTTC.

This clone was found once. Here the CDR3 DNA reads TGTGCCAGCAGCTTGGCCGGGGCAGGGGACCTTTTTAAACCCTACGAGCAGTACTTC. Encoded protein: CASSLAGAGDLFKPYEQYF. J is TRBJ2-7 and V is TRBV5-6; D perhaps matches TRBD1 (6 bases). The germline gives CDR1 SGHDT, CDR2 YYEEEE. The V gene lost 0 bases and the J gene lost 2 bases, with 24 bases spanning the gap. This CDR3 has 19 amino acids.

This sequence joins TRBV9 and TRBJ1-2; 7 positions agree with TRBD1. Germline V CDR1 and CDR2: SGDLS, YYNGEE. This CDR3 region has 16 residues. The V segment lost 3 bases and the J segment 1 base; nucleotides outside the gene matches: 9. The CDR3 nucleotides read TGTGCCAGCAGCGAAGGGACCAGGGGGTTTAACTATGGCTACACCTTC. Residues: CASSEGTRGFNYGYTF.

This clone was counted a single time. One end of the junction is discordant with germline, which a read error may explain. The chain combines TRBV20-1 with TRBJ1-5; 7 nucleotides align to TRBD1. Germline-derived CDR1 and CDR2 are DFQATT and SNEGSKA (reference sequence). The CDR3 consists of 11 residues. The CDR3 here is CSASDDRVGYF. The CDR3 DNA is TGCAGTGCTAGTGACGACAGGGTTGGGTATTTT.